Below are 15 T cell receptor beta chains sequenced from a single sample in a study of neurological immune-mediated disorders. TCRdb re-analysed the 5' RACE reads in MiXCR, keeping a single row per CDR3 protein. Among 67,000 or so distinct CDR3 sequences listed, around 13% were seen once. Time point meaning: longitudinal time-point 1 (baseline). The sequencing input was PBMCs. The receptors stem from a female donor with HTLV-1-associated myelopathy (HAM/TSP).

This clonotype was recorded at least ten times. The rearrangement joins TRBV4-2 to TRBJ2-2, with unresolved D. The CDR3 runs 11 residues. The V gene's germline CDR1 is LGHNA and CDR2 YNFKEQ. Trimming removed 8 bases from V and 3 bases from J, with 4 bases in between. As DNA, the CDR3 is TGTGCCAGCCGAGACACCGGGGAGCTGTTTTTT. This translates into CASRDTGELFF.

This clonotype was seen only once. This chain connects TRBV18 to TRBJ2-3, with D maybe TRBD1 (5 bases). Germline loops: CDR1 KGHSH, CDR2 LQKENI. The V and J ends lost 4 bases and 4 bases respectively, with 18 bases between them. The CDR3 covers 16 residues. The CDR3 is CASSLRRNQGADTQYF. Here the CDR3 DNA reads TGTGCCAGCTCACTCAGGCGGAATCAGGGCGCAGATACGCAGTATTTT.

This clonotype was seen many times. Germline and junction disagree at one end, which may indicate a read error. V gene TRBV6-6 combines with J gene TRBJ2-5; no definite D call. Germline values: CDR1 MNHNY, CDR2 SVGAGI (reference sequence). The CDR3 loop spans 12 amino acids. The CDR3 DNA reads TGTGCCAGCAGTGAGTCCCAAAAGACCCAGTACTTC. It translates to CASSESQKTQYF.

This clonotype has a count of ten or more. This chain joins TRBV9 and TRBJ2-3; no clear D. V was trimmed by 0 bases and J by 5 bases, leaving 4 bases between them. CDR1 SGDLS and CDR2 YYNGEE come from the germline V gene. The CDR3 consists of 12 residues. The CDR3 DNA reads TGTGCCAGCAGCGTAGGGGGAGATACGCAGTATTTT. This sequence encodes CASSVGGDTQYF.

This clonotype was counted many times. The chain employs TRBV20-1 and TRBJ2-5; 14 positions match TRBD2. Looked up from germline, CDR1 is DFQATT and CDR2 is SNEGSKA (reference sequence). This CDR3 is built from 17 residues. J was trimmed by 1 base and V by 1 base; bases with no gene match: 5. Here the CDR3 reads CSARAFGLAGGQETQYF. The CDR3 coding sequence is TGCAGTGCTAGAGCTTTCGGACTAGCGGGGGGCCAAGAGACCCAGTACTTC.

In its sample, this clonotype was seen a few times. This sequence joins TRBV7-9 and TRBJ2-3; 10 bases fit TRBD2. The CDR3 is made up of 18 amino acids. J lost 0 bases, V lost 5 bases, and 11 bases had no gene match. Germline loops: CDR1 SEHNR, CDR2 FQNEAQ (reference sequence). CDR3 bases: TGTGCCAGCAGCCCAGGCCATCTAGCGGGGGAGAGCACAGATACGCAGTATTTT. Translated, it gives CASSPGHLAGESTDTQYF. The full variable domain, completed using reference TRBV7-9 and TRBJ2-3, is DTGVSQNPRHKITKRGQNVTFRCDPISEHNRLYWYRQTLGQGPEFLTYFQNEAQLEKSRLLSDRFSAERPKGSFSTLEIQRTEQGDSAMYLCASSPGHLAGESTDTQYFGPGTRLTVL.

There are many counts of this clonotype. The chain links TRBV3-1 to TRBJ2-2; D ambiguous. CDR3 length: 14 residues. CDR1 and CDR2 (germline): LGHDT, YNNKEL (reference sequence). V was pared by 0 bases and J by 6 bases, with 8 bases between. CDR3 residues: CASSQEDRAGELFF. The DNA for the CDR3 is TGTGCCAGCAGCCAAGAAGATCGTGCCGGGGAGCTGTTTTTT.

V is TRBV5-1 and J is TRBJ2-2, with D tentatively TRBD2 (5 bases). The CDR3 has 14 residues. The V gene lost 3 bases and the J gene lost 2 bases, with 8 bases spanning the gap. The germline CDR1 and CDR2 sequences are SGHRS and YFSETQ. CDR3 sequence reads: CASSSGFNTGELFF. DNA of the CDR3: TGCGCCAGCAGCTCGGGATTTAACACCGGGGAGCTGTTTTTT.

This clonotype was counted ten times or more. The chain carries TRBV5-6 and TRBJ1-2; 12 bases line up with TRBD1. Germline-derived CDR1 and CDR2 are SGHDT and YYEEEE. Trimming cost V 4 bases and J 7 bases; bases outside gene matches: 11. The CDR3 is 16 amino acids. CDR3 sequence: CASSGGDRGHGTGYTF. The CDR3 coding sequence is TGTGCCAGCAGCGGAGGGGACAGGGGGCACGGAACTGGCTACACCTTC.

Many counts were recorded for this clonotype. This chain joins TRBV6-1 and TRBJ2-7, with a tentative D call TRBD1 (6 bases). This CDR3 spans 15 amino acids. Germline CDR1 is MNHNS and CDR2 is SASEGT. Trimming removed 5 bases from V and 0 bases from J, with 14 bases in between. The CDR3 protein is CASSSMTGYSYEQYF. DNA of the CDR3: TGTGCCAGCAGTTCCATGACAGGCTACTCCTACGAGCAGTACTTC.

There are many counts of this clonotype. J is TRBJ1-2 and V is TRBV4-1; D may be TRBD1 (5 bases). The CDR3 runs to 18 residues. V was pared by 1 base and J by 2 bases, with 20 bases between. Germline CDR1 MGHRA, CDR2 YSYEKL. CDR3 bases: TGCGCCAGCAGCCAAGCCCTTTCTCCTGGGGGACGGAACTATGGCTACACCTTC. This gives the protein CASSQALSPGGRNYGYTF.

This clonotype was counted many times. The chain carries TRBV28 and TRBJ2-3; D gene ambiguous. Germline V gene sequence: CDR1 MDHEN, CDR2 SYDVKM. Between the trimmed V and J ends, which lost 3 bases and 2 bases, there was a span of 9 bases. This CDR3 is 14 amino acids long. Here the CDR3 DNA reads TGTGCCAGCAGTTTGTTGGGCTACACAGATACGCAGTATTTT. Translation gives CASSLLGYTDTQYF.

This clonotype was recorded many times. Here the CDR3 DNA reads TGCAGTGCTCATAGCGGGACAGTTGGGAAAGAGACCCAGTACTTC. Residues: CSAHSGTVGKETQYF. The V gene is TRBV20-1, the J gene TRBJ2-5; the D gene is possibly TRBD2 (8 bases). Germline V CDR1 and CDR2: DFQATT, SNEGSKA (reference sequence). V lost 5 bases and J 3 bases, leaving 19 bases between the germline ends. The CDR3 contains 15 residues.

This clonotype appeared many times. The chain is built from TRBV7-2 and TRBJ1-5; D is undetermined. The V gene lost 5 bases and the J gene lost 2 bases, with 13 bases spanning the gap. The CDR3 runs 15 residues. Per germline, CDR1 SGHTA and CDR2 FQGNSA. The CDR3 protein is CASSPEGMGNQPQHF. The CDR3 DNA is TGTGCCAGCAGCCCTGAGGGCATGGGCAATCAGCCCCAGCATTTT.

Ten or more counts support this clonotype. The chain uses TRBV5-1 and TRBJ2-5, with D possibly being TRBD1 or TRBD2 (5 bases each). The germline CDR1 and CDR2 sequences are SGHRS and YFSETQ. This CDR3 contains 15 residues. The germline V and J ends were trimmed by 4 bases and 3 bases, with 16 bases remaining between them. DNA of the CDR3: TGCGCCAGCAGCATACTTCCGGGACCAGAAGAGACCCAGTACTTC. Translation: CASSILPGPEETQYF.